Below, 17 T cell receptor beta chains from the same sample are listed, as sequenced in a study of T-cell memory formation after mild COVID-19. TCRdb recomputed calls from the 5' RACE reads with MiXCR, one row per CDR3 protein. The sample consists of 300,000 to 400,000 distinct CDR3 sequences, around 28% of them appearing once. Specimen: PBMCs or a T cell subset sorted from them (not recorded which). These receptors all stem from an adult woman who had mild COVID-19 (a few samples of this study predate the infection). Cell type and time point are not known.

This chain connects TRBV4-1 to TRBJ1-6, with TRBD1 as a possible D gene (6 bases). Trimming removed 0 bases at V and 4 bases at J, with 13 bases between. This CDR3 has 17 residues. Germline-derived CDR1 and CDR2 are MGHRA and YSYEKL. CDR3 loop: CASSQDLRGGYNSPLHF. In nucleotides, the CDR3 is TGCGCCAGCAGCCAAGACCTGAGGGGGGGATATAATTCACCCCTCCACTTT.

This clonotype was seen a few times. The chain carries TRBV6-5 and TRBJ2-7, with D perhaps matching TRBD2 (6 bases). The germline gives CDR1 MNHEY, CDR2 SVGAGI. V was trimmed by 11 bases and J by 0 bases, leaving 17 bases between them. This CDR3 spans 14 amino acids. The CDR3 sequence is CAVKGVGSSYEQYF. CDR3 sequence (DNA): TGTGCCGTCAAGGGAGTCGGGAGCTCCTACGAGCAGTACTTC.

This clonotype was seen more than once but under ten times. The CDR3 sequence: CASSQSSAGPYEQYF. As DNA, the CDR3 is TGCGCCAGCAGCCAGTCTTCTGCAGGACCCTACGAGCAGTACTTC. The V call is TRBV5-1, the J call TRBJ2-7; unclear D gene. Deletions cut 4 bases from V and 2 bases from J, with 16 bases between. CDR3 length: 15 residues. CDR1 and CDR2 (germline): SGHRS, YFSETQ.

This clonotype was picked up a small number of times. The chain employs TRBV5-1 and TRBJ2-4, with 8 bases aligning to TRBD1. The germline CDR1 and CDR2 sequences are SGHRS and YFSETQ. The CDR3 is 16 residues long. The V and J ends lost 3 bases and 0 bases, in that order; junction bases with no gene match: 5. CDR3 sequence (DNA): TGCGCCAGCAGCTCCCGGACAGGGCTAGCCAAAAACATTCAGTACTTC. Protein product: CASSSRTGLAKNIQYF.

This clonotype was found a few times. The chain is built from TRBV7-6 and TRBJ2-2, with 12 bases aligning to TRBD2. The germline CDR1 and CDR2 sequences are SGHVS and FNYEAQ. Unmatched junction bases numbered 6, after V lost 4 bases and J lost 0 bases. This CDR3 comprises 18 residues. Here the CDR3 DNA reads TGTGCCAGCAGCTCGTTGACTAGCGGGGGCGCGAACACCGGGGAGCTGTTTTTT. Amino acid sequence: CASSSLTSGGANTGELFF. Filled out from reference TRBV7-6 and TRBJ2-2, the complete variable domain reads GAGVSQSPRYKVTKRGQDVALRCDPISGHVSLYWYRQALGQGPEFLTYFNYEAQQDKSGLPNDRFSAERPEGSISTLTIQRTEQRDSAMYRCASSSLTSGGANTGELFFGEGSRLTVL.

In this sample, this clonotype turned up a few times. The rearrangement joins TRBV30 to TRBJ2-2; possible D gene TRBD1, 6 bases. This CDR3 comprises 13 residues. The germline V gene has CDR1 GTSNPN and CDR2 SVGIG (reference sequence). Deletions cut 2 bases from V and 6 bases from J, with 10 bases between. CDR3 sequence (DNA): TGTGCCTGGAGTCCAGGGGTGTCCGGGGAGCTGTTTTTT. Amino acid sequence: CAWSPGVSGELFF.

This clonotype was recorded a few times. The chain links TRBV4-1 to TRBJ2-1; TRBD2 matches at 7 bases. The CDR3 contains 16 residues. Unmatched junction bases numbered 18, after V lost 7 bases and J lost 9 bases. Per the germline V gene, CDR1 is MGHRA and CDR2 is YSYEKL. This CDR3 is CASTRRGLPRDVEQFF. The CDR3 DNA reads TGCGCCAGCACCCGGAGGGGACTACCGAGGGACGTTGAGCAGTTCTTC.

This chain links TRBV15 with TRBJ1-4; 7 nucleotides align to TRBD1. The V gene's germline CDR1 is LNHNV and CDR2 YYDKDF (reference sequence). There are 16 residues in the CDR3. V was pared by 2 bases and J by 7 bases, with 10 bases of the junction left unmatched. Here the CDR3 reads CATSRRPRQGSEKLFF. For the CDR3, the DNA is TGTGCCACCAGCAGACGCCCCCGACAGGGAAGTGAAAAACTGTTTTTT. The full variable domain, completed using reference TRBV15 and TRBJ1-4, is DAMVIQNPRYQVTQFGKPVTLSCSQTLNHNVMYWYQQKSSQAPKLLFHYYDKDFNNEADTPDNFQSRRPNTSFCFLDIRSPGLGDTAMYLCATSRRPRQGSEKLFFGSGTQLSVL.

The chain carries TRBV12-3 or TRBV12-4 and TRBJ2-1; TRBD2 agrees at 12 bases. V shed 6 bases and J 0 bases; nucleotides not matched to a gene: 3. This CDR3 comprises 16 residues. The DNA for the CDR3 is TGTGCCAGCAGCCGACTAGCGGGGGTCTCCTACAATGAGCAGTTCTTC. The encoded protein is CASSRLAGVSYNEQFF.

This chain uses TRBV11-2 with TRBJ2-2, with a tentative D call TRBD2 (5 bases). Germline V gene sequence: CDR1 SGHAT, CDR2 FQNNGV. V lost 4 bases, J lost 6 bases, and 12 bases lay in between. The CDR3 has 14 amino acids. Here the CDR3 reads CASSSSTRAGELFF. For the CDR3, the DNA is TGTGCCAGCAGCTCCTCTACTAGAGCCGGGGAGCTGTTTTTT.

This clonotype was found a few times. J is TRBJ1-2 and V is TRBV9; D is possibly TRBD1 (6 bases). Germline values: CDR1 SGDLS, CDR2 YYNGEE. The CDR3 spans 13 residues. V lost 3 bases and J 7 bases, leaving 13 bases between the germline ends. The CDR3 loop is CASSELDSSGYTF. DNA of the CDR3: TGTGCCAGCAGCGAATTGGACAGTAGTGGCTACACCTTC.

CDR3 sequence reads: CASSYLGVGNQPQHF. The DNA for the CDR3 is TGTGCCAGCAGTTACCTCGGGGTGGGCAATCAGCCCCAGCATTTT. The rearrangement links TRBV6-6 to TRBJ1-5, with D unclear. Between the trimmed V and J ends, which lost 2 bases and 2 bases, there was a span of 10 bases. From germline, CDR1 is MNHNY and CDR2 SVGAGI (reference sequence). This CDR3 is built from 15 residues.

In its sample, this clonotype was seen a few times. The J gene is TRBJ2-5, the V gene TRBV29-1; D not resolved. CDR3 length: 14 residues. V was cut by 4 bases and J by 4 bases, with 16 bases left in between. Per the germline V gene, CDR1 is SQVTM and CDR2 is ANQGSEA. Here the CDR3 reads CSVALATFTETQYF. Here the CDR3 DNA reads TGCAGCGTTGCTCTGGCGACTTTTACAGAGACCCAGTACTTC.

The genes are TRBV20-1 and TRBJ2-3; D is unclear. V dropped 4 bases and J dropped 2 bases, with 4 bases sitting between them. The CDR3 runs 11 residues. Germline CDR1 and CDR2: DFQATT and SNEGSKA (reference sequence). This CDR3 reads CSATDTDTQYF. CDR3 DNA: TGCAGTGCTACTGACACAGATACGCAGTATTTT.

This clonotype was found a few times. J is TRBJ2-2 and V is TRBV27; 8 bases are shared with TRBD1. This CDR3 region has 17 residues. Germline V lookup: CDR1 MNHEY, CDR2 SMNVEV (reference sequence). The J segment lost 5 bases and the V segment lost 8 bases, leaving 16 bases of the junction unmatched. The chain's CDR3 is CASHRKTGDSSTGELFF. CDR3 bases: TGTGCCAGCCACCGCAAGACAGGGGACAGCAGTACCGGGGAGCTGTTTTTT.

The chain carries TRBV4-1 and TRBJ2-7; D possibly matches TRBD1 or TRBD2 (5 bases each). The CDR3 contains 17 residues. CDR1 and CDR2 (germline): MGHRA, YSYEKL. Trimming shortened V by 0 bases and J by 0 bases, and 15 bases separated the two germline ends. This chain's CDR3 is CASSQEPHGGGSYEQYF. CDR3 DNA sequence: TGCGCCAGCAGCCAAGAACCCCATGGTGGGGGCTCCTACGAGCAGTACTTC.

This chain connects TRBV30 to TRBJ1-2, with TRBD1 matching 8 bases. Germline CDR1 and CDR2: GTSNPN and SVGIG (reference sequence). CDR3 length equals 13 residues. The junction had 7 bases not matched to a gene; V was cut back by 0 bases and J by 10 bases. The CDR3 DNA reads TGTGCCTGGAGTGTCGACAGGGGAATTTCCTACACCTTC. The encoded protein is CAWSVDRGISYTF.